The 18 T cell receptor beta chains below were found in one sample sequenced in a study of Graves' ophthalmopathy and Graves' hyperthyroidism. TCR beta CDR3 regions were amplified from RNA transcripts. First-round RT-PCR with HTBI primers preceded a second-round multiplex PCR. MiXCR was run by TCRdb on the multiplex PCR reads, yielding one entry per CDR3 protein. Among a few hundred thousand distinct CDR3 sequences, about 18% were seen once, and the ten largest hold 2% to 2.5%. Sequenced material: peripheral blood. The receptors originated from an adult woman with stable Graves' hyperthyroidism.

Ten or more counts support this clonotype. The CDR3 loop reads CASSGRTSAYSYEQYF. The DNA of the CDR3 is TGCGCCAGCAGCGGGCGGACTAGCGCCTACTCCTACGAGCAGTACTTC. The V gene is TRBV5-1, the J gene TRBJ2-7; 9 nucleotides match TRBD2. CDR1 and CDR2 (germline): SGHRS, YFSETQ. The CDR3 is 16 residues long. The ends lost 4 bases at V and 0 bases at J; junction bases unmatched: 8.

The sample holds a few counts of this clonotype. This chain joins TRBV11-1 and TRBJ1-2, with D hard to call. The CDR3 runs 17 residues. Per germline, CDR1 SGHAT and CDR2 FQDESV (reference sequence). V was cut by 1 base and J by 0 bases, with 15 bases left in between. The CDR3 reads CASSLGNEDPTNYGYTF. The CDR3 coding sequence is TGTGCCAGCAGCTTAGGAAACGAGGATCCCACTAACTATGGCTACACCTTC.

In its sample, this clonotype was seen many times. The chain uses TRBV7-2 and TRBJ2-5; 7 nucleotides align to TRBD1. The V gene's germline CDR1 is SGHTA and CDR2 FQGNSA. The CDR3 is made up of 15 amino acids. V dropped 1 base and J dropped 4; count of bases not matched to a gene: 6. CDR3 nucleotide sequence: TGTGCCAGCAGCTTAGAAGGGGGCTCGGGAGAGACCCAGTACTTC. It specifies CASSLEGGSGETQYF.

This clonotype was seen ten or more times. J is TRBJ2-7 and V is TRBV20-1, with TRBD1 matching over 8 bases. Germline trimming cut 2 bases from V and 6 bases from J; bases unmatched to any gene: 6. The germline CDR1 and CDR2 sequences are DFQATT and SNEGSKA (reference sequence). CDR3 length: 13 residues. The CDR3 sequence: CSARKDRASEQYF. In nucleotides, the CDR3 is TGCAGTGCTAGAAAGGACAGGGCGAGCGAGCAGTACTTC.

This clonotype was detected many times. The chain uses TRBV6-1 and TRBJ2-7; perhaps TRBD1 as D (5 bases). The CDR3 is 13 amino acids. Germline lookup yields CDR1 MNHNS and CDR2 SASEGT. Trimming took 4 bases from V and 4 from J, leaving 11 bases between them. In DNA, the CDR3 is TGTGCCAGCAGTGTGGTCAGGGTGTACGAGCAGTACTTC. It translates to CASSVVRVYEQYF.

V and J are TRBV18 and TRBJ2-4, with D possibly TRBD2 on 5 matching bases. Germline V gene lookup returns CDR1 KGHSH and CDR2 LQKENI. The CDR3 length is 15 residues. V was clipped by 3 bases and J by 1 base, with 10 bases between them. The CDR3 DNA reads as TGTGCCAGCTCACCCACAACTAGTGCCAAAAACATTCAGTACTTC. It codes for CASSPTTSAKNIQYF.

To note about this clonotype: Likely a read error: the CDR3 ends without its conserved phenylalanine or tryptophan. No DNA is shown, since the ends of the CDR3 on it are uncertain; the CDR3 is the one TCRdb lists. The chain uses TRBV6-5 and TRBJ1-2; the table names TRBD1, a call not compared with the DNA. Germline CDR1 reads MNHEY; CDR2 reads SVGAGI. The CDR3 sequence runs 15 residues, both termini included. The CDR3 region is CASSYGGAGVYGYSL.

This clonotype was counted ten times or more. This rearrangement joins TRBV29-1 to TRBJ2-7; TRBD1 agrees at 8 bases. CDR1 is SQVTM and CDR2 is ANQGSEA in the germline V gene. This CDR3 has 12 residues. The V and J ends lost 7 bases and 6 bases, in that order; junction bases with no gene match: 8. CDR3 coding DNA: TGCAGCGGACGGACAGGGATGGGCGAGCAGTACTTC. This gives the protein CSGRTGMGEQYF.

Ten or more counts support this clonotype. The chain is built from TRBV28 and TRBJ2-7, with 11 nucleotides matching TRBD2. The CDR3 is 14 amino acids. Germline-derived CDR1 and CDR2 are MDHEN and SYDVKM. J lost 8 bases, V lost 6 bases, and 9 bases had no gene match. CDR3 nucleotides: TGTGCCAGCAGCCGACTAGCGGGATTCGTTAAGCAGTACTTC. Translating gives CASSRLAGFVKQYF.

A remark on this clonotype: A much more abundant neighbour one base away suggests this may be a read error. The chain employs TRBV30 and TRBJ2-5, with D uncertain. This CDR3 has 13 amino acids. The V gene's germline CDR1 is GTSNPN and CDR2 SVGIG (reference sequence). DNA of the CDR3: TGTGCCTGGAGTCGCCTTTACCAAGAGACCCGGTACTTC. Translation: CAWSRLYQETRYF.

As concerns this clonotype: One end of the junction varies from germline; a read error may be responsible. V is TRBV6-1 and J is TRBJ2-4; 10 bases are shared with TRBD1. The CDR3 covers 17 residues. Germline CDR1 and CDR2: MNHNS and SASEGT. The CDR3 DNA reads as TGTGCCAGCAGTGAAGGGGGACAGGGGTTAGCCAAAAACATTAAGTACTTC. Amino acid sequence: CASSEGGQGLAKNIKYF.

This clonotype appeared many times. The chain has TRBV7-3 and TRBJ1-1; a weak D match, TRBD1 (5 bases). Germline CDR1 reads SGHTA; CDR2 reads FQGTGA. Trimming took 5 bases from V and 1 from J, leaving 11 bases between them. This CDR3 is 14 amino acids long. CDR3 protein: CASSQTGENTEAFF. CDR3 DNA: TGTGCCAGCAGCCAAACGGGGGAGAACACTGAAGCTTTCTTT.

This clonotype was counted many times. The V gene is TRBV4-1, the J gene TRBJ1-1, with D possibly being TRBD1 (5 bases). From germline, CDR1 is MGHRA and CDR2 YSYEKL. This CDR3 spans 14 amino acids. V gave up 2 bases and J gave up 3 bases, with 10 bases separating them. The DNA of the CDR3 is TGCGCCAGCAGCCAACTGGGGACTGACACTGAAGCTTTCTTT. Translated, it gives CASSQLGTDTEAFF.

This clonotype was counted at least ten times. V gene TRBV12-3 or TRBV12-4 combines with J gene TRBJ2-4; 7 nucleotides line up with TRBD2. J lost 1 base, V lost 7 bases, and 4 bases had no gene match. This CDR3 is 14 amino acids long. CDR3 sequence reads: CASKVGGAKNIQYF. The CDR3 DNA sequence: TGTGCCAGCAAGGTGGGAGGGGCCAAAAACATTCAGTACTTC.

This clonotype was counted ten times or more. The chain is built from TRBV6-6 and TRBJ2-2; D is unclear. The CDR3 spans 14 residues. Trimming shortened V by 0 bases and J by 1 base, and 3 bases separated the two germline ends. The V gene's germline CDR1 is MNHNY and CDR2 SVGAGI (reference sequence). The CDR3: CASSYSRNTGELFF. DNA for the CDR3: TGTGCCAGCAGTTACTCCAGGAACACCGGGGAGCTGTTTTTT.

In its sample, this clonotype was seen many times. The rearrangement joins TRBV12-5 to TRBJ1-1, with 9 bases fitting TRBD1. With V trimmed by 3 bases and J by 4 bases, 12 bases remained unmatched. The CDR3 has 17 residues. Germline CDR1 and CDR2: LGHNT and FRNRAP. CDR3: CASGLPLQQTGGTEAFF. CDR3 sequence (DNA): TGTGCTAGTGGTTTACCCCTACAACAGACAGGGGGCACTGAAGCTTTCTTT.

The chain uses TRBV4-2 and TRBJ1-4; D is undetermined. Germline V gene data show CDR1 as LGHNA and CDR2 as YNFKEQ. Trimming stripped 0 bases from V and 8 bases from J, with 7 bases between. The CDR3 spans 13 residues. The CDR3 sequence: CASSQDMWEKLFF. In nucleotides, the CDR3 is TGTGCCAGCAGCCAAGATATGTGGGAAAAACTGTTTTTT.

This clonotype was seen repeatedly, ten times or more. The chain recombines TRBV27 with TRBJ2-2, with 14 bases lining up with TRBD2. CDR1 and CDR2 from the germline V gene are MNHEY and SMNVEV (reference sequence). V lost 3 bases and J lost 1; bases outside the gene matches: 7. This CDR3 region has 19 residues. CDR3 sequence reads: CASSLRGLAGVENTGELFF. In DNA, the CDR3 is TGTGCCAGCAGTTTGAGGGGACTAGCGGGAGTTGAGAACACCGGGGAGCTGTTTTTT.